Detailed here is one TCR beta chain. This specimen comes from a study of OX40 agonist ivuxolimab in advanced cancers. Looked up from germline, CDR1 is LNHDA and CDR2 is SQIVND (reference sequence). CDR3 length: 15 amino acids. Deletions cut 3 bases from V and 1 base from J, with 12 bases between. Clones were sequenced by immunoSEQ multiplex PCR, and TCRdb holds only the in-frame ones, with some missing. Here the sample spans around 140,000 clones, around nine tenths being singletons. The chain joins TRBV19 to TRBJ1-1; D is unresolved. The clonotype comes from an adult with an advanced solid tumor such as melanoma, head and neck, liver or kidney cancer. Sequences were derived from CD4+ or CD8+ T cells sorted from blood, sampled in a trial of the OX40 agonist ivuxolimab. The CDR3 bases are TGTGCCAGTAGTATTGGTGGAGGCCCGAACACTGAAGCTTTCTTT. Translation gives CASSIGGGPNTEAFF.